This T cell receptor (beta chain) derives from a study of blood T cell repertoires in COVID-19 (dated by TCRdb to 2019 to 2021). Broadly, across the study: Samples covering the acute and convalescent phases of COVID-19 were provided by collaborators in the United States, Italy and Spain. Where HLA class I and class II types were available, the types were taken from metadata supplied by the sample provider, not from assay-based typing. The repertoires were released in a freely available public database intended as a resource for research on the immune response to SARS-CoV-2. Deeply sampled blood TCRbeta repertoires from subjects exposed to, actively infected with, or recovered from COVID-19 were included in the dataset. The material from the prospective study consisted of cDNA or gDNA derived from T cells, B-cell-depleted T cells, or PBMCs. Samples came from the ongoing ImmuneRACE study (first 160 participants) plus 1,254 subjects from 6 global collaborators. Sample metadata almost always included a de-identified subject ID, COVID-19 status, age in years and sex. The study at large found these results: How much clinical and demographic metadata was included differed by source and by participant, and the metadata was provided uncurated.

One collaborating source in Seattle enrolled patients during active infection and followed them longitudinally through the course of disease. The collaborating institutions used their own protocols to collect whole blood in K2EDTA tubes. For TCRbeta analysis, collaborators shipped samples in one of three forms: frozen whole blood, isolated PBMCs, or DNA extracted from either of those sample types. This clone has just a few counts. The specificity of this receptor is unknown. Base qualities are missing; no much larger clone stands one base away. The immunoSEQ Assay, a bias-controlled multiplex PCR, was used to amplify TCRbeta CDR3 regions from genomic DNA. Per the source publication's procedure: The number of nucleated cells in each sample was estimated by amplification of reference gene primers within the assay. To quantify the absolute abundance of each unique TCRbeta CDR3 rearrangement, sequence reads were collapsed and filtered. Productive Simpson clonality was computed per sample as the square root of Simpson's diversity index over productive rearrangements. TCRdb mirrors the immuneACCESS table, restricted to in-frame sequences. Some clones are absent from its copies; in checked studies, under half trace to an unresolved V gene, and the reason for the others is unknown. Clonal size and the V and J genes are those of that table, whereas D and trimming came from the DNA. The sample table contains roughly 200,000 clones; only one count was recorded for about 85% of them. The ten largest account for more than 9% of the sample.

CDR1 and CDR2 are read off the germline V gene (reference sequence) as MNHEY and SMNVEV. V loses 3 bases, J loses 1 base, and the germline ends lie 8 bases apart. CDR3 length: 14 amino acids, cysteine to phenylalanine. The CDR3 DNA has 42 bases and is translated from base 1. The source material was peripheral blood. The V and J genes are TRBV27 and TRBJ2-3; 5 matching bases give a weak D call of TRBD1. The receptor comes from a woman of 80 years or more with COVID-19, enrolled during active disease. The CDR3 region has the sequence CASSLGRGTDTQYF. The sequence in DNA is TGTGCCAGCAGTTTGGGCAGGGGCACAGATACGCAGTATTTT.